Listed here are 16 T cell receptor beta chains from one sample, sequenced in a study of CD8 T cells in Susac syndrome. RNA was extracted with the RNeasy kit, and a quantity of roughly 0.5 to 1 ug was reverse transcribed using random hexamers. TCRdb reprocessed the immunoSEQ multiplex PCR reads with MiXCR, giving one entry per CDR3 protein. Found here are 70,000 to 75,000 distinct CDR3 sequences, 93% of them singletons; the top ten hold roughly 0.15%. The sample was CD4+ T cells from PBMCs. The receptor source for this set is a human donor with Susac syndrome.

The chain is built from TRBV2 and TRBJ1-2; D perhaps matches TRBD1 (6 bases). From germline, CDR1 is SNHLY and CDR2 FYNNEI. This CDR3 contains 13 residues. Trimming cost V 5 bases and J 4 bases, with 11 bases left between them. The CDR3 nucleotides read TGTGCCAGCAGTTTAGGACAGCGCTATGGCTACACCTTC. Translation gives CASSLGQRYGYTF.

The V gene is TRBV11-2, the J gene TRBJ2-1; D gene uncertain. The CDR3 is made up of 15 amino acids. Between the trimmed V and J ends, which lost 1 base and 0 bases, there was a span of 7 bases. The germline V gene has CDR1 SGHAT and CDR2 FQNNGV. Here the CDR3 reads CASSLGPGSYNEQFF. CDR3 bases: TGTGCCAGCAGCTTAGGCCCAGGCTCCTACAATGAGCAGTTCTTC.

This chain connects TRBV28 to TRBJ2-3, with 8 nucleotides matching TRBD1. Germline CDR1 reads MDHEN; CDR2 reads SYDVKM. The V and J ends lost 3 bases and 0 bases, in that order; junction bases with no gene match: 8. This CDR3 is 17 amino acids long. The CDR3 region is CASSFYRGSASTDTQYF. DNA for the CDR3: TGTGCCAGCAGTTTCTACAGGGGGAGTGCTAGCACAGATACGCAGTATTTT.

This clonotype has a single count. The chain is built from TRBV29-1 and TRBJ1-5, with 7 bases lining up with TRBD1. This CDR3 contains 14 residues. The germline CDR1 and CDR2 sequences are SQVTM and ANQGSEA. V was clipped by 6 bases and J by 6 bases; unmatched bases: 11. The CDR3 here is CSVSGTARGQPQHF. As DNA, the CDR3 is TGCAGCGTGAGCGGGACAGCCAGGGGTCAGCCCCAGCATTTT.

This chain uses TRBV28 with TRBJ2-2, with a possible D match to TRBD2 (6 bases). Germline V gene sequence: CDR1 MDHEN, CDR2 SYDVKM. There are 16 residues in the CDR3. Trimming cost V 8 bases and J 0 bases, with 16 bases left between them. CDR3 nucleotides: TGTGCCAGCCGCCCCGGGAGACAGTCGAACACCGGGGAGCTGTTTTTT. Translating gives CASRPGRQSNTGELFF.

The CDR3 spells CSARRLDRGRRSDTQYF. For the CDR3, the DNA is TGCAGTGCACGAAGGTTGGACAGGGGGCGAAGGAGCGATACGCAGTATTTT. The V and J genes are TRBV20-1 and TRBJ2-3; 11 positions agree with TRBD1. The CDR3 totals 17 residues. The V gene's germline CDR1 is DFQATT and CDR2 SNEGSKA (reference sequence). V dropped 6 bases and J dropped 6; count of bases not matched to a gene: 17.

The chain combines TRBV7-2 with TRBJ1-4; possibly TRBD1 for D (5 bases). Deletions cut 3 bases from V and 4 bases from J, with 12 bases between. Germline V gene data show CDR1 as SGHTA and CDR2 as FQGNSA. The CDR3 runs to 15 residues. The CDR3 loop reads CASSFLTGYNEKLFF. The CDR3 DNA follows: TGTGCCAGCAGCTTCCTTACAGGATATAATGAAAAACTGTTTTTT.

A note on this clonotype: Mismatch with germline at one junction end may stem from a read error. The CDR3 reads CSAGDRVTRSSNQPQHF. The CDR3, as DNA: TGCAGTGCTGGAGACAGGGTGACTAGGTCTAGCAATCAGCCCCAGCATTTT. This chain connects TRBV20-1 to TRBJ1-5; the match to TRBD1 covers 7 bases. The CDR3 has 17 amino acids. Per the germline V gene, CDR1 is DFQATT and CDR2 is SNEGSKA (reference sequence).

The chain carries TRBV30 and TRBJ2-1, with 11 bases matching TRBD2. The CDR3 is 14 amino acids. The V gene's germline CDR1 is GTSNPN and CDR2 SVGIG (reference sequence). The V segment lost 5 bases and the J segment 8 bases; nucleotides outside the gene matches: 8. CDR3 sequence (DNA): TGTGCCTGGCGACTAGCGGGGAAAAGGTATGAGCAGTTCTTC. As protein: CAWRLAGKRYEQFF.

V gene TRBV7-2 combines with J gene TRBJ1-1, with unresolved D. Trimming cost V 5 bases and J 1 base, with 14 bases left between them. The CDR3 has 15 amino acids. Per germline, CDR1 SGHTA and CDR2 FQGNSA. The CDR3 here is CASSGRRNRNTEAFF. The CDR3 DNA sequence: TGTGCCAGCAGCGGACGACGGAACAGGAACACTGAAGCTTTCTTT.

The rearrangement joins TRBV6-1 to TRBJ1-6; no clear D. Trimming took off 7 bases at V and 9 bases at J, with 16 bases between the two ends. This CDR3 has 14 residues. Germline V lookup: CDR1 MNHNS, CDR2 SASEGT. This chain's CDR3 is CASISQVWGSPLHF. In nucleotides, the CDR3 is TGTGCCAGCATTTCCCAGGTTTGGGGTTCACCCCTCCACTTT.

This clonotype was seen a single time. V gene TRBV7-3 combines with J gene TRBJ2-1; maybe TRBD2 (6 bases). Germline CDR1 and CDR2: SGHTA and FQGTGA. This CDR3 contains 16 residues. The ends were cut back, 4 bases at V and 4 bases at J, with 17 bases in the middle. The CDR3 nucleotides are TGTGCCAGCAGCTCCACCCAGGCGGGACGATACAATGAGCAGTTCTTC. This translates into CASSSTQAGRYNEQFF.

This chain uses TRBV18 with TRBJ1-6; D ambiguous. Trimming removed 1 base from V and 6 bases from J, with 7 bases in between. The CDR3 extends over 14 amino acids. Germline CDR1 and CDR2: KGHSH and LQKENI. CDR3 sequence: CASSPQGTNSPLHF. CDR3 DNA: TGTGCCAGCTCACCACAGGGTACTAATTCACCCCTCCACTTT.

The chain employs TRBV6-2 or TRBV6-3 and TRBJ2-3; D not certain. CDR1 is MNHEY and CDR2 is SVGEGT in the germline V gene. The CDR3 is 13 residues long. V lost 6 bases, J lost 2 bases, and 9 bases lay in between. The CDR3 loop is CASRDRYTDTQYF. As DNA, the CDR3 is TGTGCCAGCAGGGACCGATACACAGATACGCAGTATTTT.

The chain joins TRBV10-2 to TRBJ1-2, with D hard to call. V lost 6 bases to trimming and J lost 8 bases, with 16 bases between them. This CDR3 has 13 amino acids. The germline V gene encodes CDR1 WSHSY and CDR2 SAAADI. The DNA of the CDR3 is TGCGCCAGCAGCTCCGGCCCGACCGGCGGCTACACCTTC. Amino acids: CASSSGPTGGYTF.

The rearrangement joins TRBV6-4 to TRBJ2-1; TRBD2 agrees at 10 bases. Per germline, CDR1 MRHNA and CDR2 SNTAGT. The V gene end was trimmed by 5 bases and the J gene end by 5 bases; junction bases not matched to a gene: 9. There are 16 residues in the CDR3. CDR3 amino acids: CASSTALAGIHNEQFF. As DNA, the CDR3 is TGTGCCAGCAGTACCGCACTAGCGGGAATACACAATGAGCAGTTCTTC.